The 19 T cell receptor beta chains listed next were all sequenced from one sample in a study of blood T cells in healthy people across ages. Through a sample-barcoded 5' primer and a J-beta primer mix, a second PCR was run for about 6 to 11 cycles. MiXCR, applied by TCRdb to the 5' RACE reads, yields one record per CDR3 protein. The sample contains fewer than 1,000,000 distinct CDR3 sequences, about 47% of which appear only once. The sequenced sample consisted of blood. All receptors come from an elderly man in good health.

V is TRBV20-1 and J is TRBJ2-3; TRBD1 is a possible D gene (6 bases). V was cut by 5 bases and J by 9 bases, with 15 bases left in between. This CDR3 is built from 12 residues. Germline assignment: CDR1 DFQATT and CDR2 SNEGSKA (reference sequence). CDR3 DNA sequence: TGCAGTGCTGCCCAGGACAGCAGAACGCAGTATTTT. It specifies CSAAQDSRTQYF.

This clonotype was observed many times. The J gene is TRBJ1-1, the V gene TRBV7-6; D remains ambiguous. From germline, CDR1 is SGHVS and CDR2 FNYEAQ. Trimming took 5 bases from V and 1 from J, leaving 14 bases between them. The CDR3 length is 15 residues. The CDR3 region is CASSAPAGRNTEAFF. DNA for the CDR3: TGTGCCAGCAGCGCCCCGGCTGGCCGGAACACTGAAGCTTTCTTT.

This clonotype was detected many times. At one end, the junction sequence differs from germline, possibly due to a read error. The V gene is TRBV6-5, the J gene TRBJ2-5, with a possible D match to TRBD2 (5 bases). Germline CDR1 and CDR2: MNHEY and SVGAGI. This CDR3 is built from 13 residues. The CDR3 loop is CASSDSGADEQYF. CDR3 nucleotide sequence: TGTGCCAGCAGTGACTCTGGAGCGGATGAGCAGTACTTC.

The table lists this clonotype with a few counts. The chain employs TRBV2 and TRBJ1-4; D is unresolved. The CDR3 extends over 14 amino acids. The germline V gene encodes CDR1 SNHLY and CDR2 FYNNEI. Trimming shortened V by 4 bases and J by 3 bases, and 9 bases separated the two germline ends. This chain's CDR3 is CASSVMQSNEKLFF. CDR3 DNA: TGTGCCAGCAGTGTAATGCAGTCTAATGAAAAACTGTTTTTT.

The chain has TRBV9 and TRBJ2-5, with a weak D call TRBD2 (7 bases). The J call may not be correct, given that the DNA end is closer to TRBJ2-1. Germline V gene sequence: CDR1 SGDLS, CDR2 YYNGEE. The CDR3 sequence is 16 residues long. CDR3 bases: TGTGCCAGCAGCGTAGTGGGTTCGGGGGGCGCAGAGACCCAGTTCTTC. This encodes CASSVVGSGGAETQFF.

V and J are TRBV6-6 and TRBJ2-5, with a tentative D call TRBD2 (5 bases). Germline V gives CDR1 MNHNY, CDR2 SVGAGI (reference sequence). This CDR3 has 15 amino acids. Trimming stripped 8 bases from V and 2 bases from J, with 18 bases between. The CDR3 sequence: CASAIALGRQETQYF. The CDR3, as DNA: TGTGCCAGCGCTATAGCGTTAGGACGACAAGAGACCCAGTACTTC.

The chain links TRBV27 to TRBJ2-7, with TRBD2 matching over 8 bases. This CDR3 spans 15 amino acids. Germline V gives CDR1 MNHEY, CDR2 SMNVEV (reference sequence). The ends lost 5 bases at V and 0 bases at J; junction bases unmatched: 6. CDR3 loop: CASSGTGTSSYEQYF. The CDR3, as DNA: TGTGCCAGCAGTGGAACTGGGACTAGCTCCTACGAGCAGTACTTC.

CDR3 bases: TGCAGCGTAACTCCGACACCGGGACAGGGTGTGGAGCAGTACTTC. This encodes CSVTPTPGQGVEQYF. This chain joins TRBV29-1 and TRBJ2-7, with 9 positions matching TRBD1. Germline loops: CDR1 SQVTM, CDR2 ANQGSEA. The CDR3 covers 15 residues. Losses at the gene ends were 6 bases for V and 7 bases for J; bases not matched to a gene: 16.

The CDR3 DNA follows: TGCAGCGCTGCTGTGGGACTGAGCGCAGGGGCATCTGGGGCCAACGTCCTGACTTTC. Translating it yields CSAAVGLSAGASGANVLTF. The J gene is TRBJ2-6, the V gene TRBV29-1; D tentatively fits TRBD1 or TRBD2 (6 bases each). Trimming took off 7 bases at V and 1 base at J, with 26 bases between the two ends. CDR1 is SQVTM and CDR2 is ANQGSEA in the germline V gene. The CDR3 extends over 19 amino acids.

The J gene is TRBJ2-7, the V gene TRBV12-3 or TRBV12-4; TRBD2 agrees at 8 bases. The V and J ends lost 5 bases and 4 bases, in that order; junction bases with no gene match: 13. This CDR3 comprises 16 residues. CDR3 loop: CASSALGGLVSYEQYF. DNA for the CDR3: TGTGCCAGCAGTGCCCTAGGGGGACTAGTCTCGTACGAGCAGTACTTC.

The chain uses TRBV11-2 and TRBJ2-2; 8 bases line up with TRBD1. Looked up from germline, CDR1 is SGHAT and CDR2 is FQNNGV. The J segment lost 5 bases and the V segment lost 5 bases, leaving 7 bases of the junction unmatched. This CDR3 has 15 amino acids. CDR3 nucleotide sequence: TGTGCCAGCAGCCTGATAACAGGGGGTACCGGGGAGCTGTTTTTT. As protein: CASSLITGGTGELFF.

This clonotype was recorded only once. The chain recombines TRBV10-3 with TRBJ2-7, with 7 bases fitting TRBD1. Germline values: CDR1 ENHRY, CDR2 SYGVKD. The CDR3 consists of 24 residues. V lost 0 bases, J lost 7 bases, and 36 bases stayed unmatched. This CDR3 reads CAISESGKPATPWDRQEIYNEQYF. CDR3 in DNA: TGTGCCATCAGTGAGTCCGGTAAACCGGCTACGCCATGGGACAGACAGGAGATCTACAATGAGCAGTACTTC.

V is TRBV15 and J is TRBJ2-7, with 7 bases that match TRBD2. Germline CDR1 and CDR2: LNHNV and YYDKDF (reference sequence). The V and J ends lost 3 bases and 0 bases, in that order; junction bases with no gene match: 14. The CDR3 consists of 18 residues. The CDR3 DNA sequence: TGTGCCACCAGCAGTGGAATTAGCCTAGCGGAGGGCTCCTACGAGCAGTACTTC. Its protein is CATSSGISLAEGSYEQYF.

This clonotype was counted a few times. This chain links TRBV3-1 with TRBJ2-5; TRBD1 might be the D (6 bases). Germline V lookup: CDR1 LGHDT, CDR2 YNNKEL (reference sequence). CDR3 size: 19 residues. The germline V and J ends were trimmed by 0 bases and 1 base, with 21 bases remaining between them. The CDR3 DNA reads TGTGCCAGCAGCCAAGATAACTCGGACAGTATTGGGCTCCAAGAGACCCAGTACTTC. The encoded protein is CASSQDNSDSIGLQETQYF.

This chain links TRBV28 with TRBJ2-7; 7 nucleotides match TRBD1. Germline CDR1 MDHEN, CDR2 SYDVKM. J was trimmed by 7 bases and V by 2 bases; bases with no gene match: 11. The CDR3 is 15 amino acids. CDR3 amino acids: CASSLMTGSANEQYF. The CDR3 region has the DNA TGTGCCAGCAGTTTAATGACAGGGAGCGCCAATGAGCAGTACTTC.

The chain uses TRBV30 and TRBJ2-7, with no clear D. Germline V gene sequence: CDR1 GTSNPN, CDR2 SVGIG (reference sequence). The CDR3 length is 12 residues. V shed 2 bases and J shed 5 bases, with 10 bases lying between them. The CDR3 DNA sequence: TGTGCCTGGAGTCGAGTCAGTAACGAGCAGTACTTC. It encodes CAWSRVSNEQYF.

Notes on this clonotype: At one end, the junction sequence differs from germline, possibly due to a read error. The rearrangement joins TRBV6-5 to TRBJ2-1, with D possibly TRBD1 on 6 matching bases. The CDR3 loop spans 14 amino acids. The V gene's germline CDR1 is MNHEY and CDR2 SVGAGI. DNA for the CDR3: TGTGCCGGCAGTTACTCCGGACAGAACAATGAGCAGTTCTTC. Encoded protein: CAGSYSGQNNEQFF.

Comment on this clonotype: Sequence at one end of the junction differs from germline and may be a read error. J is TRBJ2-5 and V is TRBV5-6, with TRBD1 matching 9 bases. Germline-derived CDR1 and CDR2 are SGHDT and YYEEEE. The length of the CDR3 is 16 residues. In DNA, the CDR3 is TGTGCCGGCAGCTTGTCTAACAGGGGGCGCGGAGAGACCCAGTACTTC. The encoded protein is CAGSLSNRGRGETQYF. The whole variable domain, remainder taken from reference TRBV5-6 and TRBJ2-5, is DAGVTQSPTHLIKTRGQQVTLRCSPKSGHDTVSWYQQALGQGPQFIFQYYEEEERQRGNFPDRFSGHQFPNYSSELNVNALLLGDSALYLCAGSLSNRGRGETQYFGPGTRLLVL.

The rearrangement links TRBV6-1 to TRBJ2-5; no definite D call. V was cut by 2 bases and J by 3 bases, with 10 bases left in between. This CDR3 spans 14 amino acids. Germline assignment: CDR1 MNHNS and CDR2 SASEGT. The CDR3 nucleotides read TGTGCCAGCAGTGAAAACAGCCTGAAAGAGACCCAGTACTTC. It encodes CASSENSLKETQYF.